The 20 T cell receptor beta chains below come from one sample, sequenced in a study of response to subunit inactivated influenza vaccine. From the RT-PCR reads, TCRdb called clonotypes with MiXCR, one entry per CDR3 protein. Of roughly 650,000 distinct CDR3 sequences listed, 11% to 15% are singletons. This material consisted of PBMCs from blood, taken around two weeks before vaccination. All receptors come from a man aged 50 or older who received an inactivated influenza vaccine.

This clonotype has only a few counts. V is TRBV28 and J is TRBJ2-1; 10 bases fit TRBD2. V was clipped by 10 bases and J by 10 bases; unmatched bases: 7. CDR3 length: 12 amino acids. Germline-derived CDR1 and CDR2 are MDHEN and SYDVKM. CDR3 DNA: TGTGCCATTAAGCGGGAGGGCCGGGAGCAGTTCTTC. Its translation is CAIKREGREQFF.

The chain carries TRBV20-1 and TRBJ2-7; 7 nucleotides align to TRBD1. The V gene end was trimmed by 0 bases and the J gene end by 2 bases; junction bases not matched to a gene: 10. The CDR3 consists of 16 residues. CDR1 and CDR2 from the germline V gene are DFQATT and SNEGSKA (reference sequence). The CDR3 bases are TGCAGTGCTAGAGATAGGGGGCAGGGGACAGCCTACGAGCAGTACTTC. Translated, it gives CSARDRGQGTAYEQYF.

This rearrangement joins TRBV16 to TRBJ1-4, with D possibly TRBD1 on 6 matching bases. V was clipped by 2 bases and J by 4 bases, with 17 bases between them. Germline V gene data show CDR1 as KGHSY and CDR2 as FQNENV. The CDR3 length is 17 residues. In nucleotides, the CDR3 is TGTGCCAGCAGCCAAGTGCGGCCGGGGGCTGGTAATGAAAAACTGTTTTTT. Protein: CASSQVRPGAGNEKLFF.

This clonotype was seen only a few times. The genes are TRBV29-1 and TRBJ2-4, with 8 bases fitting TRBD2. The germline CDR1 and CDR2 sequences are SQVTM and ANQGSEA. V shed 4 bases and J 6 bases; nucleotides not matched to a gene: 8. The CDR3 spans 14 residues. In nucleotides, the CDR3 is TGCAGCGTTGTTTTCGCGGGAGGATTAAACATTCAGTACTTC. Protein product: CSVVFAGGLNIQYF. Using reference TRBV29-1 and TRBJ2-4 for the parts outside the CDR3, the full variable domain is SAVISQKPSRDICQRGTSLTIQCQVDSQVTMMFWYRQQPGQSLTLIATANQGSEATYESGFVIDKFPISRPNLTFSTLTVSNMSPEDSSIYLCSVVFAGGLNIQYFGAGTRLSVL.

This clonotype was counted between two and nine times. The CDR3, as DNA: TGTGCCAGCAGTGCGAGCGGGGTCGGGTACTACAATGAGCAGTTCTTC. It translates to CASSASGVGYYNEQFF. The chain carries TRBV25-1 and TRBJ2-1, with 7 bases fitting TRBD2. The CDR3 extends over 16 amino acids. V was clipped by 4 bases and J by 3 bases; unmatched bases: 9. Germline assignment: CDR1 MGHDK and CDR2 SYGVNS.

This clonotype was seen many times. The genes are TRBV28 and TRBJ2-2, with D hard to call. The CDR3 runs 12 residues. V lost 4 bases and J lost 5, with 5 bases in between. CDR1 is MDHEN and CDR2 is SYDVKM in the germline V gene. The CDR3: CASSSVTGELFF. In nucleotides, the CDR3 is TGTGCCAGCAGTTCAGTTACCGGGGAGCTGTTTTTT.

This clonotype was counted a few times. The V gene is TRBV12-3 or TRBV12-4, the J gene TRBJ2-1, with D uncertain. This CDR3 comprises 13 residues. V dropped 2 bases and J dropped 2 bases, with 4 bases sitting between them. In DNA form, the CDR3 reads TGTGCCAGCAGTTTATATGCCTACAATGAGCAGTTCTTC. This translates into CASSLYAYNEQFF.

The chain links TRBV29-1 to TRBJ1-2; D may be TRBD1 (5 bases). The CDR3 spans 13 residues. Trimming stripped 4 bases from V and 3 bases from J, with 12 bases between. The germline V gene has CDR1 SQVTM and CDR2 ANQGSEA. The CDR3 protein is CSVGRVVDYGYTF. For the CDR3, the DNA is TGCAGCGTTGGCAGGGTGGTAGACTATGGCTACACCTTC.

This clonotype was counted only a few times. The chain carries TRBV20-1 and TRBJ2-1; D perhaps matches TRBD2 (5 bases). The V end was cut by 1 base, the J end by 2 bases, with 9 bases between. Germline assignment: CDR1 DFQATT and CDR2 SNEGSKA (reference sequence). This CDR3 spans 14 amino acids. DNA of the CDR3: TGCAGTGCTAGAGGCGCCGGGGCCTACAATGAGCAGTTCTTC. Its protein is CSARGAGAYNEQFF.

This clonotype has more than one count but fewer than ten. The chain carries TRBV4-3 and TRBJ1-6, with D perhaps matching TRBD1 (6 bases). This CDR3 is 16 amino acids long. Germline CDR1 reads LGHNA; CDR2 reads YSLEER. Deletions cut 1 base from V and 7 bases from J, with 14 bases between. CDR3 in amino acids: CASSQADRLGNSPLHF. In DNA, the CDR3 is TGCGCCAGCAGCCAAGCGGACAGACTAGGCAATTCACCCCTCCACTTT.

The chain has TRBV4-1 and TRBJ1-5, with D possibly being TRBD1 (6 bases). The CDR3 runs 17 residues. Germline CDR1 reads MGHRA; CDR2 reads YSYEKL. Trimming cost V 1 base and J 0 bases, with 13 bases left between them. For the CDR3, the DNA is TGCGCCAGCAGCCAAGCTAGGGACATACATAGCAATCAGCCCCAGCATTTT. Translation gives CASSQARDIHSNQPQHF.

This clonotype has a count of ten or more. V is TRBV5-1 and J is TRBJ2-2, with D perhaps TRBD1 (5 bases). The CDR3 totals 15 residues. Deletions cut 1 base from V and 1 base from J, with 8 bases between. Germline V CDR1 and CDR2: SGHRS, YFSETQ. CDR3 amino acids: CASSLWQGNTGELFF. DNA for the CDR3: TGCGCCAGCAGCTTGTGGCAGGGGAACACCGGGGAGCTGTTTTTT.

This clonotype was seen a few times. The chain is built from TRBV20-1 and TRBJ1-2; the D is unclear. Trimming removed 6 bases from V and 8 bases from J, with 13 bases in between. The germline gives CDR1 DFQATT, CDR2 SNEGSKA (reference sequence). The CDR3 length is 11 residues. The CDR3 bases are TGCAGTGCCAGCCGCAGTGGGGGCTACACCTTC. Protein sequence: CSASRSGGYTF.

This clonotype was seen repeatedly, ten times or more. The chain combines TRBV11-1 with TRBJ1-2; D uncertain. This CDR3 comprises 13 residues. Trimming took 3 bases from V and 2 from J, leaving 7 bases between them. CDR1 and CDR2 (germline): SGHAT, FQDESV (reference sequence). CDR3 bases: TGTGCCAGCAGCTTGAATGCCAACTATGGCTACACCTTC. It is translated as CASSLNANYGYTF.

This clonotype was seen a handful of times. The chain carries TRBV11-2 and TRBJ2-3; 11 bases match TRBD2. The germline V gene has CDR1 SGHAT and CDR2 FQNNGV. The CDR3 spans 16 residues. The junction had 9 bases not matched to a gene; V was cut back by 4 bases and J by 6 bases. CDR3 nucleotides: TGTGCCAGCAGCTCAATAGCGGGAGGGCCTGGGGATACGCAGTATTTT. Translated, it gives CASSSIAGGPGDTQYF.

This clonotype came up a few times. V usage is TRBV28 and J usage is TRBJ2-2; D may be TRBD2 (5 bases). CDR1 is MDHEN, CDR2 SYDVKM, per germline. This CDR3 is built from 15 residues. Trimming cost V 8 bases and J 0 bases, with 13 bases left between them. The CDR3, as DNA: TGTGCCAGCGCGGGCATCTACACGAACACCGGGGAGCTGTTTTTT. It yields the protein CASAGIYTNTGELFF.

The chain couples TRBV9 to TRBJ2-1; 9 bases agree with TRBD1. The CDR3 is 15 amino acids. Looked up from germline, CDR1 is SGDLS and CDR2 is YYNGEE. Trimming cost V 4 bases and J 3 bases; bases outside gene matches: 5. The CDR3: CASSMGQGVYNEQFF. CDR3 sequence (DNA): TGTGCCAGCAGCATGGGACAGGGAGTCTACAATGAGCAGTTCTTC.

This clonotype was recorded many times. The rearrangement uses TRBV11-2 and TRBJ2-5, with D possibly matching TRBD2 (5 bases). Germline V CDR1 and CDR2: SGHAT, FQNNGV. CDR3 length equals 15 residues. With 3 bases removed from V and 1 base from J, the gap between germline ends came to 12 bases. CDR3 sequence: CASSLHTRTQETQYF. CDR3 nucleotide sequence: TGTGCCAGCAGCTTGCACACTAGGACCCAAGAGACCCAGTACTTC.

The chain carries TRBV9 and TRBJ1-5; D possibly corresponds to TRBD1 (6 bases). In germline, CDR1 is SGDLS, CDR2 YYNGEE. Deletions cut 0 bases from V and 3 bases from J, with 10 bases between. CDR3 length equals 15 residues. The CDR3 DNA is TGTGCCAGCAGCGTAGCAGGGGATAACAATCAGCCCCAGCATTTT. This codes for CASSVAGDNNQPQHF. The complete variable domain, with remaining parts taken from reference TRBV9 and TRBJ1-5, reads DSGVTQTPKHLITATGQRVTLRCSPRSGDLSVYWYQQSLDQGLQFLIQYYNGEERAKGNILERFSAQQFPDLHSELNLSSLELGDSALYFCASSVAGDNNQPQHFGDGTRLSIL.

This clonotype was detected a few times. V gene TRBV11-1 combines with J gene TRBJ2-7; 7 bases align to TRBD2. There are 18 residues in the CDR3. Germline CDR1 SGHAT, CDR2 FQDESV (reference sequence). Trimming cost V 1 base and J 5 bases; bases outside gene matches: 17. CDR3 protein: CASSLEKIWGGRVNEQYF. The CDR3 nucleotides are TGTGCCAGCAGCTTAGAAAAGATTTGGGGCGGGAGAGTAAACGAGCAGTACTTC.